The 32 T cell receptor beta chains below come from one sample, sequenced in a study of molecular identifiers for immune sequencing clone quantification. Via MiXCR, TCRdb re-called the PCR reads, giving one row per CDR3 protein. The table has more than 300,000 distinct CDR3 sequences, about a fifth seen once. The sample taken for sequencing was naive CD8+ T cells from blood, with Jurkat cell RNA spiked in. Indicated subset: FACS-sorted CD8+CD4-CCR7+CD45RA+ naive T cells. The receptors were gathered from a human donor in good health. Some libraries in this study had Jurkat cell RNA spiked in.

The genes are TRBV20-1 and TRBJ2-3; 8 nucleotides align to TRBD2. CDR3 length: 16 amino acids. After removal of 1 base from V and 5 bases from J, the junction contained 11 bases not matched to a gene. Germline lookup yields CDR1 DFQATT and CDR2 SNEGSKA (reference sequence). The CDR3 loop reads CSARAGVSGIKDTQYF. Written as DNA, the CDR3 is TGCAGTGCTAGAGCGGGGGTTAGCGGGATTAAAGATACGCAGTATTTT.

As regards this clonotype: Just one base apart from a much larger clone, this may be a read error. This chain joins TRBV18 and TRBJ2-3; 8 bases match TRBD2. This CDR3 has 15 residues. The germline gives CDR1 KGHSH, CDR2 LQKENI. The CDR3 protein is CASSPPAGAPDMQYF. The CDR3 DNA is TGTGCCAGCTCGCCTCCAGCGGGAGCCCCAGATATGCAGTATTTT.

This clonotype was seen ten or more times. The chain recombines TRBV12-3 or TRBV12-4 with TRBJ1-1, with TRBD1 as a possible D gene (6 bases). CDR3 length equals 15 residues. V was shortened by 7 bases and J by 4 bases, with 19 bases between the two germline ends. CDR3 region: CASNMPGQVSTEAFF. Here the CDR3 DNA reads TGTGCCAGCAATATGCCGGGACAAGTGTCCACTGAAGCTTTCTTT.

This clonotype was found many times. V gene TRBV30 combines with J gene TRBJ2-1, with a weak D call TRBD2 (6 bases). Trimming cost V 2 bases and J 6 bases, with 11 bases left between them. In germline, CDR1 is GTSNPN, CDR2 SVGIG (reference sequence). This CDR3 region has 13 residues. The DNA for the CDR3 is TGTGCCTGGAGTCTAGGGAGGATCAATGAGCAGTTCTTC. Its translation: CAWSLGRINEQFF.

Many counts were recorded for this clonotype. This chain uses TRBV19 with TRBJ1-5; D uncertain. The germline V gene has CDR1 LNHDA and CDR2 SQIVND (reference sequence). Trimming took off 5 bases at V and 7 bases at J, with 15 bases between the two ends. The CDR3 is 14 residues long. CDR3: CASSRGGGGQPQHF. The DNA for the CDR3 is TGTGCCAGTAGTCGAGGCGGTGGAGGACAGCCCCAGCATTTT.

Ten or more counts support this clonotype. The chain joins TRBV9 to TRBJ2-1, with D tentatively TRBD1 (5 bases). CDR3 length equals 16 residues. Trimming took off 3 bases at V and 0 bases at J, with 13 bases between the two ends. Germline CDR1 and CDR2: SGDLS and YYNGEE. The CDR3 spells CASSEDDSDSYNEQFF. CDR3 nucleotides: TGTGCCAGCAGCGAAGATGACAGTGACTCCTACAATGAGCAGTTCTTC. Based on the CDR3 plus reference TRBV9 and TRBJ2-1, the full variable domain is DSGVTQTPKHLITATGQRVTLRCSPRSGDLSVYWYQQSLDQGLQFLIQYYNGEERAKGNILERFSAQQFPDLHSELNLSSLELGDSALYFCASSEDDSDSYNEQFFGPGTRLTVL.

The sample holds many counts of this clonotype. The chain joins TRBV20-1 to TRBJ2-3; TRBD2 matches 14 bases. V was clipped by 6 bases and J by 3 bases; unmatched bases: 17. The CDR3 has 19 amino acids. Germline V gene data show CDR1 as DFQATT and CDR2 as SNEGSKA (reference sequence). In DNA, the CDR3 is TGCAGTGCCACCTCCGTGGGACTAGCGGGAGTATTAAGTACAGATACGCAGTATTTT. Amino acid sequence: CSATSVGLAGVLSTDTQYF.

Points on this clonotype: This may come from a read error, since a much larger clone is one base off. This chain connects TRBV19 to TRBJ2-5, with D possibly TRBD1 on 7 matching bases. Germline CDR1 reads LNHDA; CDR2 reads SQIVND (reference sequence). Trimming pared 4 bases from V and 9 bases from J, leaving 27 bases between. The CDR3 totals 17 residues. The CDR3 DNA reads as TGTGCCAGTAGTACACACGGGACAGTCGTCGAGAGGGAGGCCCAGTACTTC. Translated, it gives CASSTHGTVVEREAQYF.

This clonotype has a count of ten or more. V gene TRBV9 combines with J gene TRBJ1-1; D ambiguous. V was cut by 0 bases and J by 0 bases, with 3 bases left in between. Germline-derived CDR1 and CDR2 are SGDLS and YYNGEE. CDR3 length: 13 amino acids. The CDR3 reads CASSVELNTEAFF. In nucleotides, the CDR3 is TGTGCCAGCAGCGTAGAGCTGAACACTGAAGCTTTCTTT.

This rearrangement joins TRBV18 to TRBJ2-7; 10 bases align to TRBD2. The germline V gene encodes CDR1 KGHSH and CDR2 LQKENI. The ends lost 8 bases at V and 5 bases at J; junction bases unmatched: 12. CDR3 size: 15 residues. The chain's CDR3 is CASPPILAGVDEQYF. DNA for the CDR3: TGTGCCAGCCCCCCCATTCTAGCGGGGGTCGACGAGCAGTACTTC.

This clonotype was observed a handful of times. The chain has TRBV3-1 and TRBJ2-2; 10 bases agree with TRBD1. From germline, CDR1 is LGHDT and CDR2 YNNKEL (reference sequence). CDR3 length equals 16 residues. V trimming: 2 bases; J trimming: 5 bases; junction bases outside the gene matches: 5. This CDR3 is CASSQIGTGETGELFF. The CDR3 nucleotides read TGTGCCAGCAGCCAAATTGGGACAGGGGAGACCGGGGAGCTGTTTTTT. Together with reference TRBV3-1 and TRBJ2-2, the CDR3 gives the full variable domain: DTAVSQTPKYLVTQMGNDKSIKCEQNLGHDTMYWYKQDSKKFLKIMFSYNNKELIINETVPNRFSPKSPDKAHLNLHINSLELGDSAVYFCASSQIGTGETGELFFGEGSRLTVL.

This chain links TRBV13 with TRBJ2-7; TRBD2 might be the D (6 bases). V was trimmed by 5 bases and J by 7 bases, leaving 15 bases between them. The CDR3 is 13 amino acids. Germline assignment: CDR1 PRHDT and CDR2 FYEKMQ (reference sequence). Here the CDR3 reads CASSRDSNWEQYF. CDR3 nucleotides: TGTGCCAGCAGCCGGGACTCTAATTGGGAGCAGTACTTC.

As regards this clonotype: With a much larger clone just one base away, this may be a read error. J is TRBJ2-1 and V is TRBV12-3 or TRBV12-4; 10 nucleotides align to TRBD1. The CDR3 is 16 residues long. The V gene end was trimmed by 6 bases and the J gene end by 7 bases; junction bases not matched to a gene: 12. CDR3 residues: CASSEGTGVSRNEQFF. CDR3 sequence (DNA): TGTGCCAGCAGCGAGGGGACAGGGGTCTCGAGGAATGAGCAGTTCTTC.

The chain joins TRBV12-3 or TRBV12-4 to TRBJ1-1; D uncertain. This CDR3 has 15 residues. The ends were cut back, 5 bases at V and 5 bases at J, with 18 bases in the middle. CDR3 protein: CASSPHGRGRTEAFF. The CDR3 DNA sequence: TGTGCCAGCAGTCCCCACGGGCGGGGTCGGACTGAAGCTTTCTTT.

This clonotype was seen a few times. The chain has TRBV20-1 and TRBJ2-7; TRBD1 agrees at 12 bases. Germline CDR1 is DFQATT and CDR2 is SNEGSKA (reference sequence). This CDR3 region has 12 residues. V was clipped by 6 bases and J by 6 bases; unmatched bases: 3. The CDR3 sequence is CSAGQGAGEQYF. The CDR3 DNA is TGCAGTGCGGGACAGGGGGCAGGCGAGCAGTACTTC.

This clonotype came up many times. This chain uses TRBV6-5 with TRBJ1-1; perhaps TRBD1 as D (5 bases). Trimming pared 0 bases from V and 5 bases from J, leaving 16 bases between. Germline V lookup: CDR1 MNHEY, CDR2 SVGAGI. This CDR3 region has 16 residues. The CDR3 DNA sequence: TGTGCCAGCAGTTACTCGACGGGGCTTGGGGGTACTGAAGCTTTCTTT. It is translated as CASSYSTGLGGTEAFF.

This clonotype was seen a single time. A read error may explain this, as a much larger clone is one base away. The chain recombines TRBV28 with TRBJ2-3, with 12 positions matching TRBD2. The CDR3 runs 19 residues. Trimming at V came to 6 bases and at J to 14 bases, leaving 27 bases not matched to a gene. The germline gives CDR1 MDHEN, CDR2 SYDVKM. The CDR3 protein is CASSHHLIETSGSSFSPYF. CDR3 coding DNA: TGTGCCAGCAGCCACCACCTCATCGAGACTAGCGGGAGTTCTTTTAGTCCGTATTTT.

This clonotype was counted at least ten times. This rearrangement joins TRBV9 to TRBJ2-3; TRBD1 agrees at 9 bases. The V gene end was trimmed by 6 bases and the J gene end by 4 bases; junction bases not matched to a gene: 6. Germline V lookup: CDR1 SGDLS, CDR2 YYNGEE. The CDR3 length is 14 residues. CDR3 in amino acids: CASKRGQGPDTQYF. The DNA for the CDR3 is TGTGCCAGCAAGAGGGGACAGGGCCCAGATACGCAGTATTTT.

This clonotype was picked up many times. The rearrangement links TRBV4-3 to TRBJ1-3; D not resolved. The CDR3 totals 15 residues. Looked up from germline, CDR1 is LGHNA and CDR2 is YSLEER. V lost 0 bases and J lost 1, with 7 bases in between. Here the CDR3 DNA reads TGCGCCAGCAGCCAAGATGCAATATCTGGAAACACCATATATTTT. Translating gives CASSQDAISGNTIYF.

This clonotype was counted between two and nine times. The chain is built from TRBV10-3 and TRBJ1-1; D gene ambiguous. The CDR3 runs to 11 residues. Trimming shortened V by 3 bases and J by 2 bases, and 1 base separated the two germline ends. Germline V gene data show CDR1 as ENHRY and CDR2 as SYGVKD. In DNA, the CDR3 is TGTGCCATCAGTGATAACACTGAAGCTTTCTTT. Protein product: CAISDNTEAFF.

Turning to this clonotype: This may be a read error: a much more frequent sequence differs by one nucleotide. The V and J genes are TRBV6-5 and TRBJ2-2; TRBD2 aligns across 10 bases. CDR1 and CDR2 from the germline V gene are MNHEY and SVGAGI. V trimming: 11 bases; J trimming: 2 bases; junction bases outside the gene matches: 14. This CDR3 contains 17 residues. CDR3 loop: CAGGTSDKYSNTGELFF. DNA for the CDR3: TGTGCCGGCGGGACTAGCGATAAGTACTCTAACACCGGGGAGCTGTTTTTT.

This clonotype was detected a few times. The chain is built from TRBV28 and TRBJ2-3, with D possibly being TRBD1 (6 bases). The germline V gene has CDR1 MDHEN and CDR2 SYDVKM. V was pared by 5 bases and J by 3 bases, with 15 bases between. This CDR3 spans 15 amino acids. The CDR3: CASSTGSVTTDTQYF. CDR3 nucleotide sequence: TGTGCCAGCAGTACAGGGTCTGTGACGACAGATACGCAGTATTTT.

This clonotype has ten or more counts. The chain has TRBV20-1 and TRBJ2-2; 8 bases line up with TRBD2. Germline V gene sequence: CDR1 DFQATT, CDR2 SNEGSKA (reference sequence). The CDR3 spans 14 residues. Germline trimming cut 5 bases from V and 2 bases from J; bases unmatched to any gene: 4. CDR3 residues: CSALAGQNTGELFF. In nucleotides, the CDR3 is TGCAGTGCTTTAGCGGGACAAAACACCGGGGAGCTGTTTTTT.

The chain recombines TRBV29-1 with TRBJ2-7; tentative D call: TRBD2 (5 bases). Trimming took 3 bases from V and 1 from J, leaving 10 bases between them. CDR1 is SQVTM, CDR2 ANQGSEA, per germline. This CDR3 comprises 13 residues. The CDR3 sequence: CSVEETGSYEQYF. The CDR3 bases are TGCAGCGTTGAGGAGACGGGATCCTACGAGCAGTACTTC.

This clonotype was seen a few times. The chain recombines TRBV7-9 with TRBJ2-1; D is possibly TRBD2 (5 bases). Germline lookup yields CDR1 SEHNR and CDR2 FQNEAQ (reference sequence). The CDR3 length is 15 residues. Trimming removed 5 bases at V and 2 bases at J, with 13 bases between. The CDR3 loop reads CASSPREGTYNEQFF. The CDR3 DNA follows: TGTGCCAGCAGCCCCCGAGAGGGTACCTACAATGAGCAGTTCTTC.

Many counts were recorded for this clonotype. The chain has TRBV7-6 and TRBJ2-5; 7 bases map to TRBD2. Germline values: CDR1 SGHVS, CDR2 FNYEAQ. The trim removed 5 bases at V and 4 bases at J, leaving 10 bases unmatched. The CDR3 extends over 15 amino acids. CDR3 in amino acids: CASSGESSGAETQYF. In nucleotides, the CDR3 is TGTGCCAGCAGCGGAGAGTCTAGCGGAGCAGAGACCCAGTACTTC.

This clonotype was observed at least ten times. The chain combines TRBV4-3 with TRBJ2-1; 8 bases line up with TRBD2. Germline assignment: CDR1 LGHNA and CDR2 YSLEER. The CDR3 is made up of 15 amino acids. V trimming: 4 bases; J trimming: 8 bases; junction bases outside the gene matches: 10. CDR3 sequence: CASSLSRAGVDEQFF. For the CDR3, the DNA is TGCGCCAGCAGCCTAAGCCGAGCGGGAGTAGATGAGCAGTTCTTC.

Remarks on this clonotype: A much larger clone sits a single nucleotide away, making a read error possible. The rearrangement links TRBV6-2 or TRBV6-3 to TRBJ1-2; possibly TRBD1 for D (5 bases). The CDR3 is made up of 13 amino acids. CDR1 MNHEY and CDR2 SVGEGT come from the germline V gene. The CDR3, as DNA: TGTGCCGGCAGTTATCACAGGAACTATGGCTACACCTTC. It encodes CAGSYHRNYGYTF.

Turning to this clonotype: It may be a read error: a sequence one base away is much more abundant. This is likely a read error, given that the CDR3 carries no conserved phenylalanine or tryptophan at its end. The V gene is TRBV29-1, the J gene TRBJ2-3; perhaps TRBD1 as D (5 bases). The germline V and J ends were trimmed by 7 bases and 3 bases, with 14 bases remaining between them. This CDR3 contains 13 residues. Germline CDR1 is SQVTM and CDR2 is ANQGSEA. The CDR3 loop is CSGGHLITDTQYL. The CDR3 DNA reads as TGCAGCGGTGGACACCTGATAACAGATACGCAGTATCTT.

This clonotype was observed many times. J is TRBJ1-1 and V is TRBV3-1; D uncertain. Trimming cost V 1 base and J 1 base, with 7 bases left between them. Germline V CDR1 and CDR2: LGHDT, YNNKEL (reference sequence). The CDR3 totals 14 residues. The CDR3: CASSQVLENTEAFF. The DNA of the CDR3 is TGTGCCAGCAGCCAAGTCCTCGAGAACACTGAAGCTTTCTTT.

This clonotype came up many times. The chain recombines TRBV24-1 with TRBJ2-2; D ambiguous. V lost 6 bases and J 3 bases, leaving 7 bases between the germline ends. The CDR3 covers 13 residues. Germline V gene data show CDR1 as KGHDR and CDR2 as SFDVKD. The CDR3 is CATSPPYTGELFF. The CDR3 nucleotides are TGTGCCACCAGTCCCCCATACACCGGGGAGCTGTTTTTT.

The V call is TRBV6-2 or TRBV6-3, the J call TRBJ2-2; D call uncertain. V gave up 2 bases and J gave up 3 bases, with 16 bases separating them. The germline V gene has CDR1 MNHEY and CDR2 SVGEGT. The CDR3 consists of 17 residues. CDR3 nucleotide sequence: TGTGCCAGCAGTTACCCCAAGGACGGACGTTACACCGGGGAGCTGTTTTTT. Its translation is CASSYPKDGRYTGELFF.